Below are 4 T cell receptor beta chains sequenced from a single sample in a study of cytomegalovirus exposure and HLA in healthy donors. The study ran its PCR with 60 Vbeta and 13 Jbeta primers. The repertoire was sequenced with immunoSEQ multiplex PCR; TCRdb's copy has only in-frame clones and lacks some. The sample consists of more than 140,000 clones, around 65% of them appearing once. The sequencing sample was made of PBMCs. The receptors derive from a woman aged 30 to 39 in good health and CMV-seropositive.

V gene TRBV7-9 combines with J gene TRBJ1-1; 11 bases match TRBD1. Per germline, CDR1 SEHNR and CDR2 FQNEAQ (reference sequence). The CDR3 sequence is 15 residues long. Trimming cost V 4 bases and J 7 bases; bases outside gene matches: 8. The CDR3 coding sequence is TGTGCCAGCAGCTCAGTGGCCGGGACAGGGGGTGAAGCTTTCTTT. It is translated as CASSSVAGTGGEAFF. The full variable domain, in which reference TRBV7-9 and TRBJ1-1 provide the parts outside the CDR3, is DTGVSQNPRHKITKRGQNVTFRCDPISEHNRLYWYRQTLGQGPEFLTYFQNEAQLEKSRLLSDRFSAERPKGSFSTLEIQRTEQGDSAMYLCASSSVAGTGGEAFFGQGTRLTVV.

The gene calls are TRBV4-1 and TRBJ2-7, with D possibly TRBD2 on 6 matching bases. The length of the CDR3 is 15 residues. V gave up 5 bases and J gave up 0 bases, with 14 bases separating them. The V gene's germline CDR1 is MGHRA and CDR2 YSYEKL. CDR3 amino acids: CASSVGLWGSYEQYF. CDR3 in DNA: TGCGCCAGCAGCGTGGGACTCTGGGGCTCCTACGAGCAGTACTTC.

The chain uses TRBV7-2 and TRBJ2-7, with 7 bases aligning to TRBD1. Trimming at V came to 1 base and at J to 3 bases, leaving 9 bases not matched to a gene. Germline V gene data show CDR1 as SGHTA and CDR2 as FQGNSA. There are 16 residues in the CDR3. The CDR3 region is CASSLGGGTVLYEQYF. The CDR3 bases are TGTGCCAGCAGCTTAGGGGGTGGGACAGTTCTCTACGAGCAGTACTTC.

J is TRBJ2-7 and V is TRBV28; maybe TRBD2 (6 bases). The V end was cut by 3 bases, the J end by 6 bases, with 18 bases between. The CDR3 is 15 amino acids. Germline V CDR1 and CDR2: MDHEN, SYDVKM. The CDR3 here is CASSFRVEGLGEQYF. The CDR3 DNA is TGTGCCAGCAGTTTTAGGGTCGAGGGACTTGGCGAGCAGTACTTC.